This T cell receptor beta chain originates from a study of response to subunit inactivated influenza vaccine. TCRdb re-derived calls from the RT-PCR reads in MiXCR, one entry per CDR3 protein. The profile shows around 480,000 distinct CDR3 sequences, 10% to 11% of them singletons. The sample in question was PBMCs from blood, obtained roughly 45 days after vaccination. This sequence was found in a man aged 50-60 years who received an inactivated influenza vaccine.

In nucleotides, the CDR3 is TGTGCCACCAGTGGCGGGAGCTCTGGAAACACCATATATTTT. Encoded protein: CATSGGSSGNTIYF. This chain joins TRBV24-1 and TRBJ1-3; D not certain. V was clipped by 5 bases and J by 0 bases, with 7 bases between them. Germline assignment: CDR1 KGHDR and CDR2 SFDVKD. The CDR3 totals 14 residues.